This T cell receptor (beta chain) is drawn from a study of T cell responses to AZD1222 COVID-19 vaccine. Study-wide points: As reported, nearly half of all spike-specific TCRs target variant regions that are unmutated. Donors, mostly white British, included more females; clonal diversity was possibly underestimated.

The germline CDR1 and CDR2 sequences are SGHNT and YYREEE (reference sequence). V was clipped by 4 bases and J by 5 bases, with 19 bases between them. This CDR3 contains 15 residues. Measured with immunoSEQ multiplex PCR; TCRdb has only the in-frame clones, and not every one. The data hold 83,000 or so clones, with about 90% observed a single time. Remarks on this clone: Antigen: not known.

The chain is built from TRBV5-4 and TRBJ2-7; D might be TRBD2 (6 bases). This TCR was recovered from an adult who received the AZD1222 COVID-19 vaccine. Specimen: peripheral blood, collected 28 days after the second AZD1222 dose. In nucleotides, the CDR3 is TGTGCCAGCAGCCCCGGCGCTAGCGAAATCCACGAGCAGTACTTC. It specifies CASSPGASEIHEQYF.